This T cell receptor (beta chain) appears in the sequencing data of a study of blood T cells in healthy people across ages. Study as a whole: For every two T cells, template switching captured about one barcoded beta molecule.

The CDR3 spans 15 residues. The V gene lost 2 bases and the J gene lost 7 bases, with 12 bases spanning the gap. Next came a second PCR, run for about 7 to 12 cycles, which used a sample-barcoded 5' primer along with a J-beta primer mix. TCRdb passed the 5' RACE reads through MiXCR, listing each CDR3 protein once. The data show about 1,000,000 distinct CDR3 sequences, 40% to 45% seen once. V and J are TRBV12-3 or TRBV12-4 and TRBJ1-6, with D perhaps TRBD1 (5 bases). The TCR originated in a woman aged 60 to 75 in good health. The material sequenced was blood. CDR3 residues: CASSLMSGGNSPLHF. CDR3 in DNA: TGTGCCAGCAGTTTAATGTCGGGGGGGAATTCACCCCTCCACTTT.